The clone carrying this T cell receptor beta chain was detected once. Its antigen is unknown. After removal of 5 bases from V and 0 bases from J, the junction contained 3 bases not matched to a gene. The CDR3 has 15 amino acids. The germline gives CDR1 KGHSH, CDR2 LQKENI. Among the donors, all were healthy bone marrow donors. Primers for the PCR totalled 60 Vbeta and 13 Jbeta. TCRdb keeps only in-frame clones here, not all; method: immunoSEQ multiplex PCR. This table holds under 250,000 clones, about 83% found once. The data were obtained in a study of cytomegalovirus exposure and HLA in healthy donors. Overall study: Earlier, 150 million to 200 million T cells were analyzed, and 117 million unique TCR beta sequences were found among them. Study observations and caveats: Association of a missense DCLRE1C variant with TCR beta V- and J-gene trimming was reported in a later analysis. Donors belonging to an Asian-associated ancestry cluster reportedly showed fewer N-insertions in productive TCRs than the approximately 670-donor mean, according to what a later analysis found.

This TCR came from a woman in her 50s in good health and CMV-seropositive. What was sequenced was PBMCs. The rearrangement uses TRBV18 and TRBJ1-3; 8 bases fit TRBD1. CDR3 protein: CASSSDRVSGNTIYF. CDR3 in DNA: TGTGCCAGCTCATCGGACAGGGTCTCTGGAAACACCATATATTTT.